What follows are 13 T cell receptor beta chains derived from one specimen sequenced in a study of T-cell memory formation after mild COVID-19. TCRdb re-called the 5' RACE reads with MiXCR, one entry per CDR3 protein. The data contain about 14,000 distinct CDR3 sequences, roughly 15% of them singletons. The specimen was PBMCs or a T cell subset sorted from them (not recorded which). The source of these receptors is a young man who had mild COVID-19 (a few samples of this study predate the infection). Cell type and time point are not known.

This clonotype was counted at least ten times. The V call is TRBV10-2, the J call TRBJ1-2; 7 bases are a match to TRBD1. The CDR3 covers 13 residues. J lost 4 bases, V lost 8 bases, and 7 bases had no gene match. Germline V gives CDR1 WSHSY, CDR2 SAAADI. CDR3 bases: TGCGCCAGCCTACAGGGGAGAGTCTATGGCTACACCTTC. Protein sequence: CASLQGRVYGYTF.

There are many counts of this clonotype. The chain is built from TRBV10-3 and TRBJ2-5, with 10 bases fitting TRBD2. V was clipped by 2 bases and J by 5 bases; unmatched bases: 8. Per germline, CDR1 ENHRY and CDR2 SYGVKD. The CDR3 loop spans 16 amino acids. CDR3 nucleotide sequence: TGTGCCATCAGTGAGCCAGCGGGGGGGCCTATGGAGACCCAGTACTTC. Its translation is CAISEPAGGPMETQYF.

This clonotype was found a few times. DNA for the CDR3: TGTGCCAGCAGTAGGGGGGACAATCAGCCCCAGCATTTT. Its translation: CASSRGDNQPQHF. The chain recombines TRBV2 with TRBJ1-5, with D possibly matching TRBD1 (6 bases). V lost 5 bases, J lost 3 bases, and 8 bases lay in between. The CDR3 consists of 13 residues. In germline, CDR1 is SNHLY, CDR2 FYNNEI.

The sample holds many counts of this clonotype. The chain joins TRBV30 to TRBJ2-3, with a tentative D call TRBD2 (5 bases). CDR1 GTSNPN and CDR2 SVGIG come from the germline V gene (reference sequence). The V end lost 3 bases, the J end lost 8 bases, and 18 bases lay between the germline ends. The CDR3 is made up of 14 amino acids. Here the CDR3 DNA reads TGTGCCTGGAGCGGGGAACTCGACGTGGGTACGCAGTATTTT. This translates into CAWSGELDVGTQYF.

This chain connects TRBV6-5 to TRBJ1-1; the D gene is possibly TRBD1 (5 bases). Per germline, CDR1 MNHEY and CDR2 SVGAGI. Trimming shortened V by 6 bases and J by 6 bases, and 20 bases separated the two germline ends. There are 15 residues in the CDR3. This CDR3 reads CASRIRRAVTSEAFF. The CDR3, as DNA: TGTGCCAGCAGGATACGCAGGGCCGTGACGTCTGAAGCTTTCTTT.

This chain joins TRBV7-6 and TRBJ2-7; D gene unclear. From germline, CDR1 is SGHVS and CDR2 FNYEAQ. The CDR3 extends over 14 amino acids. The V end lost 2 bases, the J end lost 2 bases, and 10 bases lay between the germline ends. CDR3 DNA sequence: TGTGCCAGCAGCTTAACCGGGCCGACCTACGAGCAGTACTTC. Its protein is CASSLTGPTYEQYF.

This clonotype was found a few times. The chain carries TRBV11-2 and TRBJ1-1; D gene uncertain. Trimming left V 6 bases short and J 4 bases short, with 15 bases between. This CDR3 is 14 amino acids long. Germline loops: CDR1 SGHAT, CDR2 FQNNGV. The CDR3 reads CASRREAGVTEAFF. The CDR3 coding sequence is TGTGCCAGCAGACGGGAGGCAGGCGTCACTGAAGCTTTCTTT.

The rearrangement links TRBV4-2 to TRBJ2-7; D may be TRBD2 (5 bases). This CDR3 is built from 14 residues. Germline lookup yields CDR1 LGHNA and CDR2 YNFKEQ. Trimming removed 0 bases at V and 0 bases at J, with 6 bases between. The CDR3 region is CASSQERVSYEQYV. For the CDR3, the DNA is TGTGCCAGCAGCCAAGAGAGGGTCTCCTACGAGCAGTACGTC.

This clonotype has a count of ten or more. The rearrangement uses TRBV4-1 and TRBJ1-4; TRBD1 agrees at 7 bases. The germline CDR1 and CDR2 sequences are MGHRA and YSYEKL. The V and J ends lost 6 bases and 7 bases, in that order; junction bases with no gene match: 8. This CDR3 spans 14 amino acids. In nucleotides, the CDR3 is TGCGCCAGCAGGAACCGACAGGGTCGTGAAAAACTGTTTTTT. It codes for CASRNRQGREKLFF.

This clonotype was observed many times. The V gene is TRBV7-8, the J gene TRBJ2-2; D call uncertain. V gave up 3 bases and J gave up 6 bases, with 23 bases separating them. The CDR3 is made up of 18 amino acids. Germline assignment: CDR1 SGHVS and CDR2 FQNEAQ. CDR3 sequence reads: CASSLPKLPRSGAGELFF. The CDR3 coding sequence is TGTGCCAGCAGCTTGCCCAAGCTGCCTAGGTCGGGTGCCGGGGAGCTGTTTTTT.

This clonotype was picked up many times. The genes are TRBV20-1 and TRBJ1-1; D gene ambiguous. This CDR3 contains 13 residues. CDR1 is DFQATT and CDR2 is SNEGSKA in the germline V gene (reference sequence). V was cut by 0 bases and J by 3 bases, with 8 bases left in between. The CDR3 loop reads CSARDRGYTEAFF. CDR3 DNA sequence: TGCAGTGCTAGAGATCGAGGTTACACTGAAGCTTTCTTT.

This clonotype turned up a few times. The V and J genes are TRBV20-1 and TRBJ2-3; 8 bases line up with TRBD1. The CDR3 runs to 14 residues. Germline CDR1 reads DFQATT; CDR2 reads SNEGSKA (reference sequence). V trimming: 6 bases; J trimming: 1 base; junction bases outside the gene matches: 6. The CDR3, as DNA: TGCAGTGCAACCCAGGGGGCACGCACAGATACGCAGTATTTT. Protein sequence: CSATQGARTDTQYF.

On this clonotype: This may stem from a read error, because a much larger clone lies one nucleotide away. CDR3 coding DNA: TGTGCCAGCAGCTTAGCGGCAGGGGTGAGCAATCAGCACCAGCATTTT. Residues: CASSLAAGVSNQHQHF. This rearrangement joins TRBV7-6 to TRBJ1-5, with D perhaps matching TRBD1 (6 bases). CDR1 is SGHVS and CDR2 is FNYEAQ in the germline V gene. The CDR3 covers 16 residues.